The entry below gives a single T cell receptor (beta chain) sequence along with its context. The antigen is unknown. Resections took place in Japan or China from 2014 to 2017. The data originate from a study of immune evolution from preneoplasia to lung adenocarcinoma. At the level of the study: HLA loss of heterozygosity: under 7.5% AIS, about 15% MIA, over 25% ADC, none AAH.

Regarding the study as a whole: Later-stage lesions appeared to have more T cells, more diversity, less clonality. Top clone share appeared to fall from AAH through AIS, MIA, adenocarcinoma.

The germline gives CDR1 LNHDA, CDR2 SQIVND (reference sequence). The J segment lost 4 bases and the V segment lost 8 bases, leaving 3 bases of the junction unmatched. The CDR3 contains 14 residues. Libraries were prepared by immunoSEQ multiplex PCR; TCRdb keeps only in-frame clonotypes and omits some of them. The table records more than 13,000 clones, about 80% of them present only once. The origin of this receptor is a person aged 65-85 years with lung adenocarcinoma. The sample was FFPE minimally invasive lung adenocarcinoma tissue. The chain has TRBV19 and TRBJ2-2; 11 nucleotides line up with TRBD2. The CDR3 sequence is CASQTSGVTGELFF. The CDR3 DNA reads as TGTGCCAGTCAGACTAGCGGGGTCACCGGGGAGCTGTTTTTT.